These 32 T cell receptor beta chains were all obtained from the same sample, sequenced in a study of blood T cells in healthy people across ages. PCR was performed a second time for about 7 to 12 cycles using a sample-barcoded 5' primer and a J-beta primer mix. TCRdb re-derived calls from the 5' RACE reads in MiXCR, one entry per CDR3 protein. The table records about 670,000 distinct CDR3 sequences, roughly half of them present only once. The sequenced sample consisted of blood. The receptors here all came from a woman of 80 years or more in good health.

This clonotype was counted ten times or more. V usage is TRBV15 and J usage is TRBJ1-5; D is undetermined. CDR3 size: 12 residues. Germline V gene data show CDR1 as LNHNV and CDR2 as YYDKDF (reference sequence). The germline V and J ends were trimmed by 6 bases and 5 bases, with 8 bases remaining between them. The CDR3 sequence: CATSPPDQPQHF. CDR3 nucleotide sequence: TGTGCCACCAGTCCCCCCGATCAGCCCCAGCATTTT.

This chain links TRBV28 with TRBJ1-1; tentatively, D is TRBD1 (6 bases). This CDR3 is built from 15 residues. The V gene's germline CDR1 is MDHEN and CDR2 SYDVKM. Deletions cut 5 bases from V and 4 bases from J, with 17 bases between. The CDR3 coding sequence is TGTGCCAGCAGTCGGACAGTGGGGAAAATCACTGAAGCTTTCTTT. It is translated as CASSRTVGKITEAFF.

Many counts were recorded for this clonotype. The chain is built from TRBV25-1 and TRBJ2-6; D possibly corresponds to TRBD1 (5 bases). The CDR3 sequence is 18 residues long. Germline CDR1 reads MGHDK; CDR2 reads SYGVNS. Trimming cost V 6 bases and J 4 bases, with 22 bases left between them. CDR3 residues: CASRPRLSRGLGANVLTF. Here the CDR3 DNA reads TGTGCCAGCAGACCTCGACTCAGTAGGGGTCTGGGGGCCAACGTCCTGACTTTC.

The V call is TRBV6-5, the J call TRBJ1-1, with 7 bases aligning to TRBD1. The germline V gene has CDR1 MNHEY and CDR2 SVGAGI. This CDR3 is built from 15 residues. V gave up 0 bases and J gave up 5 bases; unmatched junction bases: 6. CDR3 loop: CASSYSKGARTEAFF. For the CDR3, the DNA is TGTGCCAGCAGTTACTCGAAGGGGGCAAGGACTGAAGCTTTCTTT.

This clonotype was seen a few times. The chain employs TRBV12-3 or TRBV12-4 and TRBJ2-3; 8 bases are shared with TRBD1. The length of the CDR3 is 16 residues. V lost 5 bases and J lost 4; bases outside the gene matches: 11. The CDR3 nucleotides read TGTGCCAGCAGTCACCAAGACAGGGGAAGCGCAGATACGCAGTATTTT. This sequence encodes CASSHQDRGSADTQYF.

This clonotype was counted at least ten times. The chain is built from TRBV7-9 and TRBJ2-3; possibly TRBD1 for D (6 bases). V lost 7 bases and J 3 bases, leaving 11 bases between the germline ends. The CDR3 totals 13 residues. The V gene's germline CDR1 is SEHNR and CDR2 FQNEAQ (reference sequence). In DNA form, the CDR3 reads TGTGCCAGCACCTCAGGGGTGACAGATACGCAGTATTTT. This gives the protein CASTSGVTDTQYF.

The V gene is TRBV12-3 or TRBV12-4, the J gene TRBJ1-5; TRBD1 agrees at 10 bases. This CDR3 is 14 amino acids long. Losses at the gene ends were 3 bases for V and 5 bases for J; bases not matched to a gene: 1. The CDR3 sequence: CASSLGTGDQPQHF. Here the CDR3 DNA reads TGTGCCAGCAGTTTGGGGACAGGGGATCAGCCCCAGCATTTT.

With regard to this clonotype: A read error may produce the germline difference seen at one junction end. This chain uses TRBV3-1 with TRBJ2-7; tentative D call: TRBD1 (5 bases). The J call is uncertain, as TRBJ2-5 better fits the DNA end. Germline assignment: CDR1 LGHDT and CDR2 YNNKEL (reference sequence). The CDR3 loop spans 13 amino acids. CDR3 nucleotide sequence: TGTGCCAGCATCCAAGCCGGACACGAGACCCAGTACTTC. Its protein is CASIQAGHETQYF.

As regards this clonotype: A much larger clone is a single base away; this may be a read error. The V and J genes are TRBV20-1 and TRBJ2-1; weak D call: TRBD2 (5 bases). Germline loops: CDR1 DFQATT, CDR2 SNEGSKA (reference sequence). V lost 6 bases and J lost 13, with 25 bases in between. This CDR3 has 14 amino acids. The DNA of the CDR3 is TGCAGTGCCCCCCCGGGGAGTGAAGGAGAGACCCAGTTCTTC. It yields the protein CSAPPGSEGETQFF.

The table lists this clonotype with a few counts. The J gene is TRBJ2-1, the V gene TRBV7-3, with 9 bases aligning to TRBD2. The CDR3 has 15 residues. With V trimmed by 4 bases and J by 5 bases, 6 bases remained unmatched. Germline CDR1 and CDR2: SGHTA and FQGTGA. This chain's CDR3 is CASSSSSGTNNEQFF. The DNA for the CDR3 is TGTGCCAGCAGCTCTTCTAGCGGGACAAACAATGAGCAGTTCTTC. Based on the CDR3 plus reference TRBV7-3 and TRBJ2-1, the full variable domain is GAGVSQTPSNKVTEKGKYVELRCDPISGHTALYWYRQSLGQGPEFLIYFQGTGAADDSGLPNDRFFAVRPEGSVSTLKIQRTERGDSAVYLCASSSSSGTNNEQFFGPGTRLTVL.

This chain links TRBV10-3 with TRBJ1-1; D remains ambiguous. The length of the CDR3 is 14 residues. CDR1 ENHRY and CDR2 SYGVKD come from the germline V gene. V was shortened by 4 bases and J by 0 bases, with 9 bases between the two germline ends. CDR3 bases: TGTGCCATCAGTGTTGGGCAGTTGAACACTGAAGCTTTCTTT. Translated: CAISVGQLNTEAFF.

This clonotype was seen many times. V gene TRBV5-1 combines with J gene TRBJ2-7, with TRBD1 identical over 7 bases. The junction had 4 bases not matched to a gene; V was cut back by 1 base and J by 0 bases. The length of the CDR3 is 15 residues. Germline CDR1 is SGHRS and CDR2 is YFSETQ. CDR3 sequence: CASSLRAGGSYEQYF. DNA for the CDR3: TGCGCCAGCAGCTTGCGGGCAGGGGGCTCCTACGAGCAGTACTTC.

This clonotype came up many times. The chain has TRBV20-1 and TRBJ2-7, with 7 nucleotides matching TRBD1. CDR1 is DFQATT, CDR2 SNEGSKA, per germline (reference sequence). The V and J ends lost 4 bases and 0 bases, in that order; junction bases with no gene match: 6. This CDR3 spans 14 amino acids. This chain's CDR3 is CSATDRVTSYEQYF. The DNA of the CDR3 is TGCAGTGCTACAGACAGGGTTACCTCCTACGAGCAGTACTTC.

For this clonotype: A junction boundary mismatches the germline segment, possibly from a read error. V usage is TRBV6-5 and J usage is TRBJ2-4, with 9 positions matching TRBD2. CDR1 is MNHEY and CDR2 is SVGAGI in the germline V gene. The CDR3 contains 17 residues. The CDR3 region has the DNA TGTGCCAGCAGTTATTCGGCTAGCGGGACGAGGTCAGACATTCGGTACTTC. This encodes CASSYSASGTRSDIRYF.

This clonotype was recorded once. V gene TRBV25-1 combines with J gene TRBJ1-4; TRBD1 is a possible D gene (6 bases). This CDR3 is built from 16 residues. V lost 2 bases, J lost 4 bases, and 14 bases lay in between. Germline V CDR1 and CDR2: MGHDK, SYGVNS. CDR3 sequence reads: CASSEIRGRGNEKLFF. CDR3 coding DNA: TGTGCCAGCAGTGAAATCAGGGGCCGGGGTAATGAAAAACTGTTTTTT.

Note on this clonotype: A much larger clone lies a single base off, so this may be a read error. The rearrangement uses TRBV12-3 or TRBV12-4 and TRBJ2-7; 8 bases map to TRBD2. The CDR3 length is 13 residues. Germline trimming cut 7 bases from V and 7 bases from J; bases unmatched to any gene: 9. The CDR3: CASIRGGYNEQYF. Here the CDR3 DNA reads TGTGCCAGCATACGGGGGGGGTACAATGAGCAGTACTTC.

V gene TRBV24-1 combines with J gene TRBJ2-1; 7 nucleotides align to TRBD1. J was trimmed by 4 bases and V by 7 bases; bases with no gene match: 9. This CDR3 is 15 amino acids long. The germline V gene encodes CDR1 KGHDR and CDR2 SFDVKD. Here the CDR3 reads CATSPQGTVYNEQFF. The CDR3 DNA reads TGTGCCACCAGCCCCCAAGGGACAGTATACAATGAGCAGTTCTTC.

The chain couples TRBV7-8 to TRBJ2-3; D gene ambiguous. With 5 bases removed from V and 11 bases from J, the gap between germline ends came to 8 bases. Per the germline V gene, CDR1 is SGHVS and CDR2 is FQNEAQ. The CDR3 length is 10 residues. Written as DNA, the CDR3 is TGTGCCAGCAGCCCCATAGAGCAGTATTTT. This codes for CASSPIEQYF.

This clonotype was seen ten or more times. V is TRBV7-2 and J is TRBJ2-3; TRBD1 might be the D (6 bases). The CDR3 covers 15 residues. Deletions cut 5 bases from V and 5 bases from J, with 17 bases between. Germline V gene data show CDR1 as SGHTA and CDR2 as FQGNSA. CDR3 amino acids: CASSPRQAPGDTQYF. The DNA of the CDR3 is TGTGCCAGCAGCCCTAGACAGGCCCCAGGAGATACGCAGTATTTT. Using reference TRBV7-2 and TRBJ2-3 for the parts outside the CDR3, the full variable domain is GAGVSQSPSNKVTEKGKDVELRCDPISGHTALYWYRQSLGQGLEFLIYFQGNSAPDKSGLPSDRFSAERTGGSVSTLTIQRTQQEDSAVYLCASSPRQAPGDTQYFGPGTRLTVL.

For the CDR3, the DNA is TGTGCCAGCAGGGGACTAGCGGGAGGAGTTGAGCAGTTCTTC. Translation gives CASRGLAGGVEQFF. This sequence joins TRBV28 and TRBJ2-1; 15 bases line up with TRBD2. The CDR3 consists of 14 residues. Germline V lookup: CDR1 MDHEN, CDR2 SYDVKM. V shed 6 bases, J shed 9 bases, and the junction held 3 bases outside the gene matches.

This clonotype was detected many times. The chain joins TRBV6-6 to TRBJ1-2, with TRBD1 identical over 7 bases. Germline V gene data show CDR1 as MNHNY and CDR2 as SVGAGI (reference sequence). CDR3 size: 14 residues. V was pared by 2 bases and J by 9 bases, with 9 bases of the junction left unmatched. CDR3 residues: CASSYPDQGVSYTF. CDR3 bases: TGTGCCAGCAGTTACCCCGATCAGGGGGTTAGCTACACCTTC.

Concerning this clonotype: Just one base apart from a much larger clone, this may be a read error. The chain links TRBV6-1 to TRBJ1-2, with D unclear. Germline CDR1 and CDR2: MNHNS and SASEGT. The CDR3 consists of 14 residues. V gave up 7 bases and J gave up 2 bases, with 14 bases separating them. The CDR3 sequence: CASTDGARNYGYTF. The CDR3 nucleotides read TGTGCCAGCACCGACGGAGCACGGAACTATGGCTACACCTTC.

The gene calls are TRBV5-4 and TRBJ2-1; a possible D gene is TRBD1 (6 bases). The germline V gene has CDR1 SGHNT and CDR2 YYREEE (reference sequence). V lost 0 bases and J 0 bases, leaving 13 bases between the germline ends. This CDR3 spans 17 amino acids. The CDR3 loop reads CASSLGNTGRSYNEQFF. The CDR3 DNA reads TGTGCCAGCAGCTTGGGGAATACAGGGCGCTCCTACAATGAGCAGTTCTTC.

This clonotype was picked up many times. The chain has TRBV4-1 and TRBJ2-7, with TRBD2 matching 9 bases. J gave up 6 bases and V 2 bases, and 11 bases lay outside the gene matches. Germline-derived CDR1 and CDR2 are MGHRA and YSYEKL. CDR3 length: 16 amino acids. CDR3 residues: CASSQQAGGSGFEQYF. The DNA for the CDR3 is TGCGCCAGCAGCCAACAAGCGGGAGGATCAGGGTTCGAGCAGTACTTC.

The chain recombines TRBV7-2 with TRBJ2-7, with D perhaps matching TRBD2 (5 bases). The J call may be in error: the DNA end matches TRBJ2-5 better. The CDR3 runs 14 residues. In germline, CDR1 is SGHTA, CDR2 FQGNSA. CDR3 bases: TGTGCCAGCAGGCCGGGGAATCCGGGGGAGACCCAGTACTTC. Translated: CASRPGNPGETQYF.

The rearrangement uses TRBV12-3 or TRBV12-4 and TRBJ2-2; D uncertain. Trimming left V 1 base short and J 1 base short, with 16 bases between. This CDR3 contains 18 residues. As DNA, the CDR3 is TGTGCCAGCAGTTTAGAACAGACGACGAACTTGAACACCGGGGAGCTGTTTTTT. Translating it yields CASSLEQTTNLNTGELFF.

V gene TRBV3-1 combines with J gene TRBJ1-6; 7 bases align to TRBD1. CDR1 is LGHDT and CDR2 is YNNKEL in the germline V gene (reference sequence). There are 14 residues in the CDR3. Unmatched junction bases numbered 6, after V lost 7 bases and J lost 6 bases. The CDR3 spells CASKQGQVNSPLHF. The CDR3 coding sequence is TGTGCCAGCAAGCAAGGACAGGTTAATTCACCCCTCCACTTT.

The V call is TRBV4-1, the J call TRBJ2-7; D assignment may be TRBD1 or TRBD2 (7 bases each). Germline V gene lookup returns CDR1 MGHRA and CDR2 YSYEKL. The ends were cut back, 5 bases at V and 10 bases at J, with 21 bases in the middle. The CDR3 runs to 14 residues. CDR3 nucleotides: TGCGCCAGCAGCGATAGACAGGGAGGGGAGACTCAGTACTTC. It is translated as CASSDRQGGETQYF.

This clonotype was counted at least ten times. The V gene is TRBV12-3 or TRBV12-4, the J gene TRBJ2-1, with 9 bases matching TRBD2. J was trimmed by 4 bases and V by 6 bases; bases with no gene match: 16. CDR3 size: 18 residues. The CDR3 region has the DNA TGTGCCAGCAGACCCATTGGAGGGCGGGGGGGACAATACAATGAGCAGTTCTTC. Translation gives CASRPIGGRGGQYNEQFF.

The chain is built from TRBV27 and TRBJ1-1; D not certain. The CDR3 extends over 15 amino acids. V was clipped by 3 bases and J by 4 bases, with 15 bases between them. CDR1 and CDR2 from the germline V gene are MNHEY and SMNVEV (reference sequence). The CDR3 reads CASSLVLGSGTEAFF. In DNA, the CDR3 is TGTGCCAGCAGTTTGGTTTTGGGTAGCGGCACTGAAGCTTTCTTT.

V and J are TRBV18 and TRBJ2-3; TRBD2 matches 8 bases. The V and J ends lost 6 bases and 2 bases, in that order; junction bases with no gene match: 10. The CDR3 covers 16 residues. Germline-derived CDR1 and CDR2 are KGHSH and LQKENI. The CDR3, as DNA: TGTGCCAGCTCGCATGTAGAACTAGCGGCCACAGATACGCAGTATTTT. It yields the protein CASSHVELAATDTQYF.

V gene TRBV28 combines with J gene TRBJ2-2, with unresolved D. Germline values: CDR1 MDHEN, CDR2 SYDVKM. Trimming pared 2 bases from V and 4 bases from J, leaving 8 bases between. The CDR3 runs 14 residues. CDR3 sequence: CASSLRETTGELFF. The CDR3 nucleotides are TGTGCCAGCAGTTTACGAGAGACCACCGGGGAGCTGTTTTTT.